The 7 T cell receptor beta chains reported below all come from one sample, sequenced in a study of cytotoxic CD8 clonotypes in ibrutinib-treated CLL. Method: immunoSEQ multiplex PCR; TCRdb's copy keeps in-frame clones and lacks some. The sample carries some 92,000 clones, more than 70% recorded once. Sequenced here: PBMCs, sampled after 24 months of ibrutinib treatment. These receptors were collected from a human donor with chronic lymphocytic leukemia.

The V call is TRBV15, the J call TRBJ2-3; D unresolved. Per germline, CDR1 LNHNV and CDR2 YYDKDF (reference sequence). The ends were cut back, 5 bases at V and 2 bases at J, with 2 bases in the middle. This CDR3 contains 11 residues. CDR3 sequence: CATSFTDTQYF. CDR3 bases: TGTGCCACCAGCTTCACAGATACGCAGTATTTT.

The V gene is TRBV2, the J gene TRBJ2-5; unclear D gene. Germline CDR1 and CDR2: SNHLY and FYNNEI. Trimming took 4 bases from V and 7 from J, leaving 13 bases between them. CDR3 length: 13 residues. The CDR3 reads CASSATDPGTQYF. CDR3 bases: TGTGCCAGCAGTGCTACGGATCCAGGGACCCAGTACTTC.

CDR3: CASSAQGTLSNQPQHF. In DNA form, the CDR3 reads TGTGCCAGTAGTGCCCAGGGGACTCTTAGCAATCAGCCCCAGCATTTT. V is TRBV19 and J is TRBJ1-5; weak D call: TRBD1 (6 bases). V was trimmed by 5 bases and J by 0 bases, leaving 14 bases between them. This CDR3 region has 16 residues. Germline V gives CDR1 LNHDA, CDR2 SQIVND (reference sequence).

This rearrangement joins TRBV7-2 to TRBJ1-2, with no clear D. The length of the CDR3 is 15 residues. V was shortened by 3 bases and J by 4 bases, with 15 bases between the two germline ends. Germline CDR1 is SGHTA and CDR2 is FQGNSA. CDR3 DNA sequence: TGTGCCAGCAGCTTGATCCCGGGCCGGGGCTATGGCTACACCTTC. This sequence encodes CASSLIPGRGYGYTF.

This clone appeared once. The chain recombines TRBV28 with TRBJ1-4; D gene unclear. This CDR3 region has 15 residues. Looked up from germline, CDR1 is MDHEN and CDR2 is SYDVKM. With 5 bases removed from V and 8 bases from J, the gap between germline ends came to 18 bases. DNA of the CDR3: TGTGCCAGCAGTCTGGGAGGTCCAATTGGCGAAAAACTGTTTTTT. This translates into CASSLGGPIGEKLFF.

V gene TRBV13 combines with J gene TRBJ2-1; a weak D match, TRBD1 (7 bases). The germline V gene has CDR1 PRHDT and CDR2 FYEKMQ (reference sequence). This CDR3 is 12 amino acids long. V shed 5 bases and J shed 14 bases, with 16 bases lying between them. The CDR3 loop reads CASSDRDSRKFF. Written as DNA, the CDR3 is TGTGCCAGCAGCGACAGGGACTCACGGAAGTTCTTC.

The V and J genes are TRBV18 and TRBJ1-5, with 7 bases that match TRBD1. The CDR3 runs to 15 residues. Germline lookup yields CDR1 KGHSH and CDR2 LQKENI. V was clipped by 0 bases and J by 3 bases; unmatched bases: 2. CDR3 bases: TGTGCCAGCTCACCACCAGGGGGCCTCAATCAGCCCCAGCATTTT. Amino acids: CASSPPGGLNQPQHF.